The rows below give T cell receptor beta chains drawn from one sample of a study of OX40 agonist ivuxolimab in advanced cancers. Assay used: immunoSEQ multiplex PCR; TCRdb lists only in-frame clones, some missing. Among about 56,000 clones listed, roughly nine tenths were seen once. Sequencing used CD4+ or CD8+ T cells sorted from blood, obtained in a trial of the OX40 agonist ivuxolimab. These receptors were taken from an adult with an advanced solid tumor such as melanoma, head and neck, liver or kidney cancer. CDR3s include the opening cysteine and the closing phenylalanine or tryptophan. Fields, in order: CDR3 protein, CDR3 DNA, J gene, clone size, V gene, D gene. D genes are given only for firm matches. The listing skips clone size in some rows; elsewhere it reads once, few, many or a size class.

CASSTQGGNGYTF,TGTGCCAGCTCAACACAGGGAGGAAATGGCTACACCTTC,TRBJ1-2,NA,TRBV18,NA
CASSLWRQGAAEAFF,TGTGCCAGCAGCTTATGGAGACAGGGCGCCGCTGAAGCTTTCTTT,TRBJ1-1,NA,TRBV7-9,TRBD1
CASSLGRQETQYF,TGTGCCAGCAGCTTAGGAAGACAAGAGACCCAGTACTTC,TRBJ2-5,NA,TRBV11-2,NA
CASSPGLASDTQYF,TGTGCCAGCAGTCCGGGGCTAGCGTCGGATACGCAGTATTTT,TRBJ2-3,NA,TRBV7-6,NA
CASSFEGIANTGELFF,TGTGCCAGCTCCTTCGAGGGGATTGCGAACACCGGGGAGCTGTTTTTT,TRBJ2-2,once,TRBV18,NA
CASSLLVPGQTSTNEKLFF,TGTGCCAGCAGCTTACTGGTACCGGGACAGACTTCAACTAATGAAAAACTGTTTTTT,TRBJ1-4,NA,TRBV7-6,TRBD1
CASSESNRAGRDEAFF,TGTGCCAGCAGTGAGTCAAATCGAGCAGGGCGGGATGAAGCTTTCTTT,TRBJ1-1,NA,TRBV28,NA
CASSLEMGGTGANVLTF,TGTGCCAGCAGCTTGGAGATGGGGGGCACTGGGGCCAACGTCCTGACTTTC,TRBJ2-6,NA,TRBV5-5,NA
CAAQGSHLNEQFF,TGTGCCGCCCAAGGGAGCCATCTGAATGAGCAGTTCTTC,TRBJ2-1,once,TRBV30,NA
CASSLTGTGVAFF,TGTGCCAGCAGCTTAACGGGGACAGGGGTAGCTTTCTTT,TRBJ1-1,NA,TRBV7-3,TRBD1
CASSLEAGRPPGFF,TGTGCCAGCAGCTTAGAGGCAGGTCGTCCCCCTGGATTCTTC,TRBJ2-1,NA,TRBV7-9,NA
CASSLSGILDTGELFF,TGTGCCAGCAGCTTATCTGGGATTTTGGACACCGGGGAGCTGTTTTTT,TRBJ2-2,NA,TRBV11-2,NA
CASAWGPQRSQKQFF,TGCGCCAGCGCCTGGGGGCCCCAGCGGTCCCAAAAGCAGTTCTTC,TRBJ2-1,NA,TRBV5-1,NA
CASRGTSGRGGDTQYF,TGCGCCAGCAGGGGGACTAGCGGGAGGGGTGGAGATACGCAGTATTTT,TRBJ2-3,NA,TRBV10-2,TRBD2
CASIPDRENRGPEKLFF,TGTGCCAGCATTCCGGACAGGGAAAATCGAGGTCCGGAAAAACTGTTTTTT,TRBJ1-4,NA,TRBV28,TRBD1
CSVALVGTGELFF,TGCAGCGTTGCTCTAGTGGGTACCGGGGAGCTGTTTTTT,TRBJ2-2,NA,TRBV29-1,NA
CASSPPDTGYNEQFF,TGCGCCAGCAGCCCTCCGGACACAGGCTACAATGAGCAGTTCTTC,TRBJ2-1,NA,TRBV4-1,NA
CASKTGSNQETQYF,TGTGCCAGCAAGACAGGGTCCAACCAAGAGACCCAGTACTTC,TRBJ2-5,NA,TRBV11-2,TRBD1
CAWSVNRAQETQYF,TGTGCCTGGAGTGTTAACCGGGCCCAAGAGACCCAGTACTTC,TRBJ2-5,NA,TRBV30,NA
CASSLGREAADTQYF,TGTGCCAGCAGCTTAGGGCGGGAGGCGGCAGATACGCAGTATTTT,TRBJ2-3,NA,TRBV7-9,TRBD2
CAISADSENIQYF,TGTGCCATCAGTGCCGACTCGGAAAACATTCAGTACTTC,TRBJ2-4,NA,TRBV10-3,NA
CASSEGTGPGDTQYF,TGTGCCAGCAGTGAAGGGACAGGGCCAGGAGATACGCAGTATTTT,TRBJ2-3,NA,TRBV2,TRBD1
CASSAGQADNYGYTF,TGTGCCAGCAGTGCGGGACAGGCCGATAACTATGGCTACACCTTC,TRBJ1-2,NA,TRBV6-1,TRBD1
CASSRLGAGELFF,TGTGCCAGCAGCCGCCTCGGGGCGGGGGAGCTGTTTTTT,TRBJ2-2,NA,TRBV11-2,NA
CASIEDGTKFYEQYF,TGTGCCAGCATTGAGGACGGGACCAAGTTCTACGAGCAGTACTTC,TRBJ2-7,NA,TRBV2,NA
CAISGRQGAGMNTEAFF,TGTGCCATCAGTGGGAGACAGGGGGCAGGGATGAACACTGAAGCTTTCTTT,TRBJ1-1,NA,TRBV10-3,TRBD1
CASSWTGGGEQYF,TGTGCCAGCAGTTGGACAGGGGGAGGCGAGCAGTACTTC,TRBJ2-7,NA,TRBV6-5,TRBD1
CASSRSGYNNEQFF,TGCGCCAGCAGCCGATCGGGGTATAACAATGAGCAGTTCTTC,TRBJ2-1,once,TRBV4-1,NA
CASSLGGQSSYNEQFF,TGTGCCAGCAGCTTAGGGGGACAAAGCTCCTACAATGAGCAGTTCTTC,TRBJ2-1,NA,TRBV5-6,NA
CAWSVRGIRGNQPQHF,TGTGCCTGGAGTGTACGCGGGATCCGAGGCAATCAGCCCCAGCATTTT,TRBJ1-5,NA,TRBV30,NA
CASSGRTSGSSETQYF,TGCGCCAGCAGCGGCCGGACTAGCGGGAGTAGTGAGACCCAGTACTTC,TRBJ2-5,few,TRBV5-1,TRBD2
CASSKEDRQATLNTEAFF,TGTGCCAGCAGCAAAGAGGACCGACAGGCCACATTGAACACTGAAGCTTTCTTT,TRBJ1-1,NA,TRBV21-1,NA
CASTILAGSEQFF,TGTGCCAGCACGATCTTAGCGGGAAGTGAGCAGTTCTTC,TRBJ2-1,NA,TRBV2,TRBD2
CAIRREWGETQYF,TGTGCCATCAGACGGGAGTGGGGAGAGACCCAGTACTTC,TRBJ2-5,NA,TRBV10-3,NA
CSVEETTVPYGYTF,TGCAGCGTTGAAGAAACAACTGTCCCGTATGGCTACACCTTC,TRBJ1-2,NA,TRBV29-1,NA
CASSPTVLGKETQYF,TGTGCCAGCAGCCCGACCGTCCTTGGGAAAGAGACCCAGTACTTC,TRBJ2-5,NA,TRBV5-6,NA
CASSLVGGATNEKLFF,TGCGCCAGCAGCTTGGTTGGGGGCGCAACTAATGAAAAACTGTTTTTT,TRBJ1-4,NA,TRBV5-1,NA
CASSLSASGRAGNTQYF,TGTGCCAGCAGCCTCTCGGCTAGCGGGAGGGCCGGGAATACGCAGTATTTT,TRBJ2-3,NA,TRBV7-2,TRBD2